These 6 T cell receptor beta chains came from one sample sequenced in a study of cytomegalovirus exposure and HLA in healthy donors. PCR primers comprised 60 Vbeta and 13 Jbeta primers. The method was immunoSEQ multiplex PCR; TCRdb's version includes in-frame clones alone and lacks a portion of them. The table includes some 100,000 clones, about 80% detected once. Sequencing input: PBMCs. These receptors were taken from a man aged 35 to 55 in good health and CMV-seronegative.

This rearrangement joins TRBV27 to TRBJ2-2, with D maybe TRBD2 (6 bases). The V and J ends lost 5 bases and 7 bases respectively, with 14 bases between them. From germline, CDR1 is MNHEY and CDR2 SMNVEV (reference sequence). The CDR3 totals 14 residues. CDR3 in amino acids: CASSRATGVGELFF. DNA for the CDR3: TGTGCCAGCAGTAGAGCGACGGGGGTCGGGGAGCTGTTTTTT.

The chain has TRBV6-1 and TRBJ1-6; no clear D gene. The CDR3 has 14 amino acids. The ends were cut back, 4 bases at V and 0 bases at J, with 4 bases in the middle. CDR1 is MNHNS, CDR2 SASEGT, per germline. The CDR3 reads CASSGDSYNSPLHF. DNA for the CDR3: TGTGCCAGCAGTGGAGACTCCTATAATTCACCCCTCCACTTT.

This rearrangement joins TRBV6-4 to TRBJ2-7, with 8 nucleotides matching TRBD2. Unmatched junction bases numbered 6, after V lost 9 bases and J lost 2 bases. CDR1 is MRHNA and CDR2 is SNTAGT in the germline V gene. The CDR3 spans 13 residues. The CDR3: CASRLASPYEQYF. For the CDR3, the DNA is TGTGCCAGTCGACTAGCGAGCCCCTACGAGCAGTACTTC.

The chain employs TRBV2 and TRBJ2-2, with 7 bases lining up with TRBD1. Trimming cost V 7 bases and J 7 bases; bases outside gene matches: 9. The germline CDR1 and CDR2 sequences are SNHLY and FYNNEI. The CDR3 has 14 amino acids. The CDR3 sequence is CASIDRVGIGELFF. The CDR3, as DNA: TGTGCCAGCATAGACAGGGTGGGAATCGGGGAGCTGTTTTTT.

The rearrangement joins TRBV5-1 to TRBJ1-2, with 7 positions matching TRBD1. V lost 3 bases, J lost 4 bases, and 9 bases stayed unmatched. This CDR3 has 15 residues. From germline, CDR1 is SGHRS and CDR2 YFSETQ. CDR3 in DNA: TGCGCCAGCAGCTCGCAACCAGGGGGAGGCTATGGCTACACCTTC. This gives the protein CASSSQPGGGYGYTF.

The CDR3 nucleotides read TGTGCCAGCAGCGTTGGGAACAGGGGATATCGGGAGACCCAGTACTTC. Protein: CASSVGNRGYRETQYF. The chain has TRBV9 and TRBJ2-5; TRBD1 aligns across 7 bases. CDR1 and CDR2 from the germline V gene are SGDLS and YYNGEE. After removal of 2 bases from V and 5 bases from J, the junction contained 12 bases not matched to a gene. CDR3 size: 16 residues.